The rows below give T cell receptor beta chains drawn from one sample of a study of somatic mutations in cytotoxic T cells in rheumatoid arthritis. Using immunoSEQ multiplex PCR, the repertoire was profiled, and TCRdb retains in-frame clones only, with some absent. Of just under 9,500 clones in the sample, 75% to 80% are singletons; the top ten hold roughly a third. Material for sequencing was CD8+ T cells sorted from blood. The receptors derive from an adult with rheumatoid arthritis. Both conserved end residues are part of each CDR3. D genes are given only for firm matches. Only some rows state a clone size, as once, few, many or a class for expanded clones.

j_call v_call clone_size d_call cdr3_nt cdr3_aa
TRBJ1-6 TRBV11-2 . . TGTGCCAGCAGCTCACTCAGGGCGAGCTCCTATAATTCACCCCTCCACTTT CASSSLRASSYNSPLHF
TRBJ2-7 TRBV28 . TRBD1 TGTGCCAGCAATACCGGGACAGGGCGTCCCCCCTACGAGCAGTACTTC CASNTGTGRPPYEQYF
TRBJ2-5 TRBV7-9 . . TGTGCCAGCAGCTTGGGGACGGAGACCCAGTACTTC CASSLGTETQYF
TRBJ2-7 TRBV29-1 . TRBD1 TGCAGCGTTGCTACGCCAAGACAGGGCGAGCAGTACTTC CSVATPRQGEQYF
TRBJ1-6 TRBV27 . . TGTGCCAGCAGTTTAAATGCGGTGGATCGCCTCCACTTT CASSLNAVDRLHF
TRBJ2-1 TRBV19 . . TGTGCCAGTAGGGGTCCCCGGTCCCACAATGAGCAGTTCTTC CASRGPRSHNEQFF
TRBJ1-4 TRBV2 . . TGTGCCAGCAAACAGCCCAATGAAAAACTGTTTTTT CASKQPNEKLFF
TRBJ2-1 TRBV6-5 . . TGTGCCAGCAGTTACGGTGGTGGGGGGAATGAGCAGTTCTTC CASSYGGGGNEQFF
TRBJ2-7 TRBV5-4 . . TGTGCCAGCAGCTTGAGACGGGAGAGCTCCTACGAGCAGTACTTC CASSLRRESSYEQYF
TRBJ1-6 TRBV6-4 few . TGTGCCAGCAGCCAGGGGAATCTGGCTTCACCCCTCCACTTT CASSQGNLASPLHF
TRBJ2-3 TRBV4-1 . . TGCGCCAGCAGCCAGCAGACTAGTTTTCCAGGGGTAGGGTGGACAGATACGCAGTATTTT CASSQQTSFPGVGWTDTQYF
TRBJ1-6 TRBV7-8 . . TGTGCCAGCAGCTCCAGGGACTCCCAGGGGTCACCCCTCCACTTT CASSSRDSQGSPLHF
TRBJ2-1 TRBV7-9 . TRBD2 TGTGCCAGCAGCTTAGTTGGGACTAGCGGCAATGAGCAGTTCTTC CASSLVGTSGNEQFF
TRBJ2-7 TRBV30 . TRBD1 TGTGCCTGGAGTGATACAGGGGCCTACGAGCAGTACTTC CAWSDTGAYEQYF
TRBJ2-3 TRBV4-1 . TRBD2 TGCGCCAGCAGCCAGGAGACCGGACTAGCGGCAGATACGCAGTATTTT CASSQETGLAADTQYF
TRBJ1-2 TRBV14 few TRBD1 TGTGCCAGCAGCCCAGGGACAGCCTATGGCTACACCTTC CASSPGTAYGYTF
TRBJ2-7 TRBV7-6 few TRBD1 TGTGCCAGCAGCGACGACAGGGTGGGCTACGAGCAGTACTTC CASSDDRVGYEQYF
TRBJ2-5 TRBV6-6 . . TGTGCCAGCAGTTACTCGAGCCAAGAGACCCAGTACTTC CASSYSSQETQYF
TRBJ1-1 TRBV2 . . TGTGCCAGCAGTGAAAGTGGCAGGCCGGCCATGAACACTGAAGCTTTCTTT CASSESGRPAMNTEAFF
TRBJ2-3 TRBV7-9 . TRBD1 TGTGCCAGCAGCTTAACTCCCTCGGGACAGGGGGGGAATACGCAGTATTTT CASSLTPSGQGGNTQYF
TRBJ2-3 TRBV7-2 once . TGTGCCAGCAGCTTAGGACTCGGGACGATCACAGATACGCAGTATTTT CASSLGLGTITDTQYF
TRBJ1-5 TRBV15 . . TGTGCCACCAGCAGAACCACCCACGGCAATCAGCCCCAGCATTTT CATSRTTHGNQPQHF
TRBJ2-3 TRBV11-2 . . TGTGCCAGCATCATAGGACGTAGGGGGAACACAGATACGCAGTATTTT CASIIGRRGNTDTQYF
TRBJ2-3 TRBV9 once TRBD2 TGTGCCAGCAGCGTAGCGGGAGGTAGCACAGATACGCAGTATTTT CASSVAGGSTDTQYF
TRBJ1-1 TRBV5-1 . TRBD1 TGCGCCAGCAGGGGAACCGGGACAGTGGACACTGAAGCTTTCTTT CASRGTGTVDTEAFF
TRBJ2-7 TRBV19 . . TGTGCCAGTAGTATTGGCCCAAACGAGCAGTACTTC CASSIGPNEQYF
TRBJ1-4 TRBV2 . TRBD1 TGTGCCAGCAGCTCTGACAGGGGCAGAAATGAAAAACTGTTTTTT CASSSDRGRNEKLFF
TRBJ2-5 TRBV28 . . TGTGCCAGCAGTTTATACGGACTTTCCCCCTTCCAAGAGACCCAGTACTTC CASSLYGLSPFQETQYF
TRBJ2-1 TRBV6-6 . . TGTGCCAGCAGTTACTCGGCGGGGATTGAGCAGTTCTTC CASSYSAGIEQFF
TRBJ2-7 TRBV7-9 . . TGTGCCAGCAGCTTAGCCGGCGGTAGCTCCTACGAGCAGTACTTC CASSLAGGSSYEQYF
TRBJ2-7 TRBV14 large . TGTGCCAGCAGCCAAGATCGGAGCGAGCAGTACTTC CASSQDRSEQYF
TRBJ2-7 TRBV7-9 . . TGTGCCAGCAGCCGCCCGGCCGGGACCTACGAGCAGTACTTC CASSRPAGTYEQYF
TRBJ2-7 TRBV7-9 . TRBD1 TGTGCCAGCAGCTCCGGGACAGGGAGGGGCTCGTACGAGCAGTACTTC CASSSGTGRGSYEQYF
TRBJ1-2 TRBV2 . TRBD1 TGTGCCAGCAGCGTGACGGGGACAGGGGTTGGCTACACCTTC CASSVTGTGVGYTF